This TCR beta chain was recovered during a study of CD8+ T cells in alopecia areata. Germline assignment: CDR1 LGHNA and CDR2 YSLEER. CDR3 length: 17 amino acids. V shed 4 bases and J shed 4 bases, with 19 bases lying between them. RNA, once extracted, was reverse transcribed into cDNA for use as the sequencing template. The method was immunoSEQ multiplex PCR; TCRdb's version includes in-frame clones alone and lacks a portion of them. The sample carries some 200,000 clones, around two fifths recorded once. Regarding treatment: oral pan-JAK inhibitor, 5-10 mg twice daily. PBMCs served as the source from which CD4+ and CD8+ T cells were sorted.

The TCR was taken from a human donor with alopecia areata. The chain is built from TRBV4-3 and TRBJ1-4; perhaps TRBD1 as D (6 bases). Sequences were derived from CD4+ T cells sorted from blood, sampled at approximately week 39, from a patient treated with tofacitinib. CDR3 residues: CASSPSPAGAHNEKLFF. CDR3 DNA: TGCGCCAGCAGCCCCTCTCCCGCAGGGGCCCATAATGAAAAACTGTTTTTT.